Presented here are 9 T cell receptor beta chains from one specimen sequenced in a study of technical replicates of blood from a handful of donors (dated by TCRdb to about 2017). Library generation was performed with the immunoSEQ multiplex PCR assay. TCRdb took this table from immuneACCESS and kept in-frame rearrangements with V and J called. Such tables lack part of the clones; where checked against another copy, unresolved V genes explain under half of the gap, and the rest is unexplained. The sample includes about 68,000 clones, with less than 98% observed a single time. The top ten clones comprise 0.2% to 0.3% of the sample. The specimen sequenced was T cells isolated from PBMCs. These receptors all stem from a human donor in good health.

This chain connects TRBV5-6 to TRBJ1-3; perhaps TRBD1 as D (5 bases). The CDR3 contains 15 residues. CDR1 and CDR2 from the germline V gene are SGHDT and YYEEEE. V lost 0 bases, J lost 2 bases, and 9 bases lay in between. As DNA, the CDR3 is TGTGCCAGCAGCTTGGATGTGGGGCCTGGAAACACCATATATTTT. Translation: CASSLDVGPGNTIYF. Looking up the rest from reference TRBV5-6 and TRBJ1-3 gives the full variable domain: DAGVTQSPTHLIKTRGQQVTLRCSPKSGHDTVSWYQQALGQGPQFIFQYYEEEERQRGNFPDRFSGHQFPNYSSELNVNALLLGDSALYLCASSLDVGPGNTIYFGEGSWLTVV.

The chain is built from TRBV7-9 and TRBJ1-2; 7 nucleotides match TRBD1. The CDR3 extends over 14 amino acids. Germline V CDR1 and CDR2: SEHNR, FQNEAQ (reference sequence). Trimming took 5 bases from V and 7 from J; bases not matched to a gene: 10. The CDR3 DNA sequence: TGTGCCAGCAGCCAGAGACAGGGCAGAGGTGGCTACACCTTC. This gives the protein CASSQRQGRGGYTF.

This clone was observed once. This chain uses TRBV27 with TRBJ2-1, with TRBD2 matching over 9 bases. The CDR3 sequence is 15 residues long. Losses at the gene ends were 5 bases for V and 6 bases for J; bases not matched to a gene: 8. CDR1 and CDR2 (germline): MNHEY, SMNVEV (reference sequence). The CDR3 loop is CASSRWEREVNEQFF. As DNA, the CDR3 is TGTGCCAGCAGTCGGTGGGAGCGGGAGGTCAATGAGCAGTTCTTC.

The rearrangement links TRBV30 to TRBJ2-3; 9 nucleotides align to TRBD2. V lost 7 bases, J lost 2 bases, and 10 bases stayed unmatched. This CDR3 is 15 amino acids long. Germline V gene sequence: CDR1 GTSNPN, CDR2 SVGIG (reference sequence). The CDR3 DNA is TGTGCCTTTACGACTAGCGGCGGCGACACAGATACGCAGTATTTT. It is translated as CAFTTSGGDTDTQYF.

This chain links TRBV5-6 with TRBJ2-7; D perhaps matches TRBD2 (6 bases). Per germline, CDR1 SGHDT and CDR2 YYEEEE. The CDR3 runs to 13 residues. Trimming removed 0 bases at V and 4 bases at J, with 8 bases between. CDR3 nucleotides: TGTGCCAGCAGCTTGGAGGGACTTTACGAGCAGTACTTC. This encodes CASSLEGLYEQYF.

The chain has TRBV6-6 and TRBJ2-7; D might be TRBD1 (5 bases). Germline lookup yields CDR1 MNHNY and CDR2 SVGAGI (reference sequence). The V and J ends lost 2 bases and 6 bases respectively, with 14 bases between them. The CDR3 runs to 14 residues. CDR3 DNA sequence: TGTGCCAGCAGTTACATATCAGGGTCTGGCGAGCAGTACTTC. It yields the protein CASSYISGSGEQYF.

The rearrangement links TRBV9 to TRBJ2-7; perhaps TRBD1 as D (5 bases). CDR3 length: 13 residues. Per the germline V gene, CDR1 is SGDLS and CDR2 is YYNGEE. V was shortened by 3 bases and J by 5 bases, with 12 bases between the two germline ends. The CDR3 is CASSEPWGDEQYF. The CDR3 DNA sequence: TGTGCCAGCAGCGAACCCTGGGGCGACGAGCAGTACTTC.

This clone came up once. This chain links TRBV27 with TRBJ2-1; possible D gene TRBD2, 5 bases. The V end lost 2 bases, the J end lost 8 bases, and 16 bases lay between the germline ends. The CDR3 totals 15 residues. Germline CDR1 reads MNHEY; CDR2 reads SMNVEV (reference sequence). The CDR3 region is CASSLGPRGEDEQFF. As DNA, the CDR3 is TGTGCCAGCAGTTTAGGGCCCCGGGGAGAGGATGAGCAGTTCTTC.

V gene TRBV11-2 combines with J gene TRBJ1-2, with a weak D call TRBD1 (5 bases). Per germline, CDR1 SGHAT and CDR2 FQNNGV. CDR3 length: 13 residues. The ends were cut back, 5 bases at V and 5 bases at J, with 12 bases in the middle. The DNA for the CDR3 is TGTGCCAGCAGCGAGGAGGGGATTTATGGCTACACCTTC. Protein: CASSEEGIYGYTF.